The rows below give T cell receptor beta chains drawn from one sample of a study of STAT3 mutations in large granular lymphocyte leukemia. Clones were read by immunoSEQ multiplex PCR, and TCRdb kept only the in-frame ones, dropping some. The table shows 15,000 to 20,000 clones, with 84% occurring only once. The sequencing sample was made of peripheral blood mononuclear cells. The receptors derive from a man between 45 and 60 years old with T-cell large granular lymphocyte leukemia. Some clones in this sample may be carry-over from other donors' samples. CDR3s leave out the opening cysteine and the closing phenylalanine or tryptophan. Expanded clones get a size class; other rows say once, few or many, or leave the size out.

V | size | CDR3
TRBV5-1 | . | ASSLQGTSGNLQETQY
TRBV4-1 | few | ASKRGDRNIQY
TRBV18 | . | ASSPPDPPYIQY
TRBV27 | . | ASKLAGAETQY
TRBV9 | . | ASSVGAGVDTQY
TRBV2 | once | ASRETGAPIEQY
TRBV30 | . | AWSDVFAGGPPDTQY
TRBV7-8 | . | ASSLWSLSNQPQH
TRBV14 | . | ASSQPMGAQETQY
TRBV7-9 | . | ASSLTMRETSYEQY
TRBV11-2 | . | ASSPQGNYGYT
TRBV5-1 | . | ASSLGGPYEQY
TRBV7-8 | . | ASSSSGPYEQY
TRBV9 | . | ASSSGQPGNTIY
TRBV25-1 | . | ASSEISGTALFAYT
TRBV20-1 | . | SPGSTEAF
TRBV5-1 | . | ASGPGGEGGYT
TRBV4-3 | . | ASSSDRVNSGNTIY
TRBV27 | few | ASSPGAGGWFEQY
TRBV28 | . | ASNRRGYEQY
TRBV5-1 | . | ASSFIRRNNEQF
TRBV2 | once | ASTLETQY
TRBV5-4 | once | ASSLESGGAYEQY
TRBV7-9 | . | ASSLDRVGYT
TRBV5-1 | . | ASSLGGRKNYGYT
TRBV5-4 | few | ASSLWEETQY
TRBV27 | . | ASSLSGKGSNYGYT
TRBV29-1 | . | SVVHGQETQY
TRBV7-2 | . | ASSLSRPSGTQY
TRBV20-1 | . | SATTGYEQY
TRBV5-4 | . | ASSLGERNSPLH
TRBV5-1 | . | ASSLDATGELF
TRBV5-1 | . | ASSLTGESTEAF
TRBV7-2 | . | ASSLGRGQETQY
TRBV6-5 | . | ASRSQGITEAF
TRBV4-1 | . | ASSQDATDGEQY
TRBV7-8 | . | ASSLAVPTYEQY
TRBV5-1 | . | ASSLGFEPGTEAF
TRBV5-8 | . | ASSSGGHQY
TRBV18 | . | ASSGVSGRANTGELF
TRBV6-1 | . | ASSSARTVSGYT
TRBV7-2 | . | ASSLAGSDTQY
TRBV29-1 | once | SVFSGDKEY
TRBV10-3 | . | AISESFVPSRRGYEQY
TRBV6-6 | . | ASSPDPMTQY
TRBV19 | . | ASTWGRRRDSGNTIY
TRBV19 | . | ASRPLLRAANTEAF
TRBV5-1 | . | ASSLGTSGYNEQF
TRBV5-4 | once | ASSLGPGRETQY
TRBV28 | . | ASRMAEKLF
TRBV7-9 | . | ASSLAAGAQSYEQY
TRBV9 | few | ASSVGGTGSTDTQY
TRBV6-1 | . | ASSELAGSTDTQY
TRBV5-4 | . | ASSRPGDRGHEQY